This is a list of T cell receptor beta chains from one sample in a study of low-dose radiotherapy and immunotherapy resistance in tumors. TCRdb fed the reads into MiXCR, producing one record per CDR3 protein. Among 95,000 to 100,000 distinct CDR3 sequences listed, less than 25% were seen once. The sequencing used PBMCs, collected after low-dose radiotherapy plus immunotherapy. The receptors were sampled from a male donor with prostate cancer. The CDR3 runs from the conserved cysteine through the conserved F or W. Each record gives: J gene, CDR3 length, V gene, D gene, clone size, CDR3 DNA, CDR3 protein. The D gene is left open where the match is weak. A clone size is listed for some rows: how often the clone was seen (once, few, many), or a class if it is expanded.

j_gene: TRBJ2-1
len: 16
v_gene: TRBV7-6
d_gene: NA
abundance: many
CDR3nt: TGTGCCAGCAGCTTAAGGGAAGGCAGGGGCGGTAATGAGCAGTTCTTC
CDR3aa: CASSLREGRGGNEQFF

j_gene: TRBJ2-7
len: 14
v_gene: TRBV5-1
d_gene: TRBD1
abundance: many
CDR3nt: TGCGCCAGCAGCCGAACGACAGGGGGCAACGAGCAGTACTTC
CDR3aa: CASSRTTGGNEQYF

j_gene: TRBJ1-5
len: 15
v_gene: TRBV11-2
d_gene: NA
abundance: many
CDR3nt: TGTGCCAGCAGCTTAGACGGTAGGGCTAATCAGCCCCAGCATTTT
CDR3aa: CASSLDGRANQPQHF

j_gene: TRBJ1-5
len: 15
v_gene: TRBV5-1
d_gene: TRBD1
abundance: NA
CDR3nt: TGCGCCAGCAGCCTGGGGGCGACAGGGGATCAGCCCCAGCATTTT
CDR3aa: CASSLGATGDQPQHF

j_gene: TRBJ2-7
len: 15
v_gene: TRBV4-2
d_gene: NA
abundance: few
CDR3nt: TGTGCCAGCAGCCAGAGTAGGGTCCTCTCCTACGAGCAGTACTTC
CDR3aa: CASSQSRVLSYEQYF

j_gene: TRBJ1-1
len: 13
v_gene: TRBV18
d_gene: NA
abundance: NA
CDR3nt: TGTGCCAGCTCACCAGACAGCAACACTGAAGCTTTCTTT
CDR3aa: CASSPDSNTEAFF

j_gene: TRBJ1-2
len: 14
v_gene: TRBV5-3
d_gene: TRBD1
abundance: many
CDR3nt: TGTGCCAGAAGCCTTCGACAGGGGGCCATGGGCTACACCTTC
CDR3aa: CARSLRQGAMGYTF

j_gene: TRBJ1-2
len: 15
v_gene: TRBV4-1
d_gene: NA
abundance: few
CDR3nt: TGCGCCAGCAGCCAAGACCCCACAGGGACCTATGGCTACACCTTC
CDR3aa: CASSQDPTGTYGYTF

j_gene: TRBJ2-7
len: 13
v_gene: TRBV5-1
d_gene: NA
abundance: many
CDR3nt: TGCGCCAGCAGCTACCTACGGGGAGAGGAGCAGTACTTC
CDR3aa: CASSYLRGEEQYF

j_gene: TRBJ1-5
len: 16
v_gene: TRBV2
d_gene: NA
abundance: NA
CDR3nt: TGTGCCAGCAGTGAGATGGGAGGGGAGGGGAATCAGCCCCAGCATTTT
CDR3aa: CASSEMGGEGNQPQHF

j_gene: TRBJ2-3
len: 16
v_gene: TRBV5-1
d_gene: TRBD2
abundance: many
CDR3nt: TGCGCCAGCAGCTCCGGACTAGCGGGGGGAACAGATACGCAGTATTTT
CDR3aa: CASSSGLAGGTDTQYF

j_gene: TRBJ1-1
len: 15
v_gene: TRBV4-3
d_gene: NA
abundance: many
CDR3nt: TGCGCCAGCAGCCTCCGGGGAGGGACGAACACTGAAGCTTTCTTT
CDR3aa: CASSLRGGTNTEAFF

j_gene: TRBJ2-5
len: 15
v_gene: TRBV6-2/TRBV6-3
d_gene: TRBD2
abundance: many
CDR3nt: TGTGCCAGCACTAGGACTAGCGGGGGCCAAGAGACCCAGTACTTC
CDR3aa: CASTRTSGGQETQYF

j_gene: TRBJ1-3
len: 13
v_gene: TRBV5-1
d_gene: NA
abundance: many
CDR3nt: TGCGCCAGCAGCTTGGTCCCAGGAAACACCATATATTTT
CDR3aa: CASSLVPGNTIYF

j_gene: TRBJ1-4
len: 12
v_gene: TRBV12-3/TRBV12-4
d_gene: NA
abundance: many
CDR3nt: TGTGCCAGCAGTTTAAGCAGGGAAAAACTGTTTTTT
CDR3aa: CASSLSREKLFF

j_gene: TRBJ2-7
len: 13
v_gene: TRBV27
d_gene: NA
abundance: few
CDR3nt: TGTGCCAGCACTAACCCTGGCAGCTACGAGCAGTACTTC
CDR3aa: CASTNPGSYEQYF

j_gene: TRBJ2-3
len: 15
v_gene: TRBV19
d_gene: TRBD2
abundance: many
CDR3nt: TGTGCCAGTAGTATTACTAGCGGGAGCACAGATACGCAGTATTTT
CDR3aa: CASSITSGSTDTQYF

j_gene: TRBJ1-5
len: 14
v_gene: TRBV6-1
d_gene: NA
abundance: NA
CDR3nt: TGTGCCAGCTGGGACGGAGCATTCAATCAGCCCCAGCATTTT
CDR3aa: CASWDGAFNQPQHF

j_gene: TRBJ2-4
len: 11
v_gene: TRBV2
d_gene: NA
abundance: many
CDR3nt: TGTGCCAGCATAGGGGAGGACATTCAGTACTTC
CDR3aa: CASIGEDIQYF

j_gene: TRBJ2-1
len: 13
v_gene: TRBV29-1
d_gene: NA
abundance: NA
CDR3nt: TGCGTTGGGGAACTTCTGGCCGGGAGTGAGCAGTTCTTC
CDR3aa: CVGELLAGSEQFF

j_gene: TRBJ2-3
len: 15
v_gene: TRBV4-2
d_gene: NA
abundance: many
CDR3nt: TGTGCCAGCAGCCAAGAAGGGGATAGCACAGATACGCAGTATTTT
CDR3aa: CASSQEGDSTDTQYF